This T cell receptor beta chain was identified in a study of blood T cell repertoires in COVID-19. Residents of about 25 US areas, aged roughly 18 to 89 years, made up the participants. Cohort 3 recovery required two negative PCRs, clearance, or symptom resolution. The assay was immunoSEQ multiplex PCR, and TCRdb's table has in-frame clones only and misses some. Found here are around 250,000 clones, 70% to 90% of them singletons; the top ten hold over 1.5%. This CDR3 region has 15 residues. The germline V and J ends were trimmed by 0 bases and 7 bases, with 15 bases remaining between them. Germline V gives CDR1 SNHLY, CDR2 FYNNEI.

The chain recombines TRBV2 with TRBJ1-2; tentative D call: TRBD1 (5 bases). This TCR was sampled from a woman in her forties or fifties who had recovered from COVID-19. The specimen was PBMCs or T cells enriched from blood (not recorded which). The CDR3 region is CASSEARGDRGGYTF. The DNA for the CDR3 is TGTGCCAGCAGTGAAGCGCGTGGGGATAGGGGTGGCTACACCTTC.